One sample yielded the 10 T cell receptor beta chains listed below, sequenced in a study of beta chain features in type 1 diabetes. Notes on the study in general: Across all four CD4+ subsets, people with type 1 diabetes showed modestly shorter TCRB CDR3s.

No antigen has been identified for these receptors. The entirety of the isolated RNA underwent reverse transcription, so expressed TCRB transcripts were sequenced. Measured with immunoSEQ multiplex PCR; TCRdb has only the in-frame clones, and not every one. Seen here are some 25,000 clones, roughly three fifths observed once, and the top ten hold roughly 1.5%. Sequenced sample: Tregs from blood. These TCRs come from a woman between 18 and 30 years old with type 1 diabetes.

V usage is TRBV19 and J usage is TRBJ2-1; 7 bases are a match to TRBD2. Trimming took 4 bases from V and 4 from J; bases not matched to a gene: 1. CDR1 and CDR2 from the germline V gene are LNHDA and SQIVND (reference sequence). CDR3 length equals 13 residues. CDR3: CASSSGSYNEQFF. The DNA for the CDR3 is TGTGCCAGTAGTAGCGGGAGTTACAATGAGCAGTTCTTC.

The sample holds a few counts of this clone. The DNA for the CDR3 is TGTGCCAGCAGCCTGGGACCCAGGGCCCCACTCGAGCAGTACGTC. It is translated as CASSLGPRAPLEQYV. The V gene is TRBV5-6, the J gene TRBJ2-7; D is perhaps TRBD1 or TRBD2 (5 bases each). The germline gives CDR1 SGHDT, CDR2 YYEEEE. The CDR3 extends over 15 amino acids. Trimming removed 4 bases at V and 6 bases at J, with 20 bases between.

The CDR3 DNA is TGTGCCCTGGGCGGGGGGCAAGAGACCCAGTACTTC. It specifies CALGGGQETQYF. V and J are TRBV28 and TRBJ2-5, with 8 nucleotides matching TRBD2. The CDR3 loop spans 12 amino acids. The germline V gene has CDR1 MDHEN and CDR2 SYDVKM. Losses at the gene ends were 11 bases for V and 2 bases for J; bases not matched to a gene: 4.

The rearrangement uses TRBV25-1 and TRBJ1-3, with TRBD1 as a possible D gene (5 bases). This CDR3 is built from 16 residues. V gave up 3 bases and J gave up 2 bases, with 14 bases separating them. Per the germline V gene, CDR1 is MGHDK and CDR2 is SYGVNS. CDR3 sequence reads: CASSDPTRGAGNTIYF. CDR3 coding DNA: TGTGCCAGCAGTGACCCGACAAGGGGCGCTGGAAACACCATATATTTT.

This clone was detected only a few times. This chain connects TRBV6-1 to TRBJ2-4, with D possibly TRBD2 on 6 matching bases. This CDR3 contains 19 residues. Trimming removed 2 bases from V and 2 bases from J, with 22 bases in between. In germline, CDR1 is MNHNS, CDR2 SASEGT. The CDR3, as DNA: TGTGCCAGCAGTGAACTTTTCCTGTCGACTAGTCGGACCAAAAACATTCAGTACTTC. Protein product: CASSELFLSTSRTKNIQYF.

The chain is built from TRBV5-1 and TRBJ2-2; 10 nucleotides match TRBD2. The CDR3 runs to 20 residues. V dropped 4 bases and J dropped 0; count of bases not matched to a gene: 15. Germline V gene lookup returns CDR1 SGHRS and CDR2 YFSETQ. CDR3 region: CASSPWTSGQVSANTGELFF. As DNA, the CDR3 is TGCGCCAGCAGCCCCTGGACTAGCGGACAAGTTTCCGCGAACACCGGGGAGCTGTTTTTT.

This chain uses TRBV28 with TRBJ1-5; TRBD1 aligns across 8 bases. After removal of 4 bases from V and 10 bases from J, the junction contained 12 bases not matched to a gene. Per the germline V gene, CDR1 is MDHEN and CDR2 is SYDVKM. This CDR3 is 15 amino acids long. CDR3 protein: CASSWAQGGISPQHF. Here the CDR3 DNA reads TGTGCCAGCAGTTGGGCACAGGGGGGCATCAGCCCCCAGCATTTT.

This chain uses TRBV18 with TRBJ1-4; TRBD1 is a possible D gene (5 bases). V was pared by 3 bases and J by 6 bases, with 14 bases between. Germline V gene lookup returns CDR1 KGHSH and CDR2 LQKENI. The CDR3 has 15 residues. The CDR3 DNA reads as TGTGCCAGCTCACCCCGGGGGGGGTCAGATGAAAAACTGTTTTTT. Translating it yields CASSPRGGSDEKLFF.

The V call is TRBV29-1, the J call TRBJ1-1; no clear D. Trimming pared 7 bases from V and 1 base from J, leaving 13 bases between. Germline values: CDR1 SQVTM, CDR2 ANQGSEA. The CDR3 length is 13 residues. CDR3 coding DNA: TGCAGCGCAGAGCGGGCCAGGAACACTGAAGCTTTCTTT. Its protein is CSAERARNTEAFF.

The rearrangement uses TRBV28 and TRBJ2-7, with TRBD1 matching over 7 bases. The V and J ends lost 7 bases and 7 bases, in that order; junction bases with no gene match: 13. There are 14 residues in the CDR3. The germline gives CDR1 MDHEN, CDR2 SYDVKM. The CDR3, as DNA: TGTGCCAGCACCACCGGACAGGTGCGTCGAGAGCAGTACTTC. Amino acid sequence: CASTTGQVRREQYF.